Shown below are 28 T cell receptor beta chains from a single sample sequenced in a study of Ad26.COV2.S vaccination and SARS-CoV-2 variants. Treatment here: around 19 received Ad26.COV2.S at low or high dose, single or two shots; several received placebo; per-sample allocation not given. The samples were gathered on day 63 after the first injection of vaccine or placebo. Clones were read by immunoSEQ multiplex PCR, and TCRdb kept only the in-frame ones, dropping some. The sample yields more than 250,000 clones, 80% to 90% seen once. Here the sequenced sample was peripheral blood, taken in a trial of Ad26.COV2.S vaccine versus placebo. These receptors originate from a person aged 18-60 years who received the Ad26.COV2.S COVID-19 vaccine or a placebo.

The rearrangement joins TRBV5-1 to TRBJ2-3; 11 nucleotides agree with TRBD2. CDR1 SGHRS and CDR2 YFSETQ come from the germline V gene. The CDR3 length is 14 residues. With 0 bases clipped from V and 12 bases from J, the junction kept 6 bases outside the gene matches. The CDR3 bases are TGCGCCAGCAGCTTGGAAACTAGCGGGGGAGGTCAGTATTTT. Its translation: CASSLETSGGGQYF.

The J gene is TRBJ1-5, the V gene TRBV7-2; TRBD1 matches 7 bases. This CDR3 contains 16 residues. J was trimmed by 4 bases and V by 1 base; bases with no gene match: 7. Germline CDR1 SGHTA, CDR2 FQGNSA. The CDR3 loop reads CASSLGGQNSNQPQHF. The CDR3 DNA reads as TGTGCCAGCAGCTTAGGGGGACAGAACTCGAATCAGCCCCAGCATTTT.

The chain uses TRBV14 and TRBJ1-6; D is possibly TRBD1 (5 bases). V lost 2 bases, J lost 13 bases, and 15 bases lay in between. Germline CDR1 SGHDN, CDR2 FVKESK. The CDR3 is 14 residues long. The CDR3 here is CASSQKLGDFPLHF. The CDR3 DNA is TGTGCCAGCAGCCAAAAATTGGGGGATTTTCCCCTCCACTTT.

The genes are TRBV5-1 and TRBJ1-5; D is uncertain. This CDR3 contains 14 residues. The V gene lost 4 bases and the J gene lost 4 bases, with 12 bases spanning the gap. CDR1 and CDR2 (germline): SGHRS, YFSETQ. The CDR3 DNA follows: TGCGCCAGCAGCACGGAAGGTCTGAATCAGCCCCAGCATTTT. Translating it yields CASSTEGLNQPQHF.

The chain recombines TRBV3-1 (or the pseudogene TRBV3-2) with TRBJ2-3; a weak D match, TRBD2 (6 bases). Trimming took off 4 bases at V and 1 base at J, with 15 bases between the two ends. The CDR3 covers 16 residues. CDR1 and CDR2 from the germline V gene are LGHDT and YNNKEL (reference sequence). CDR3 sequence (DNA): TGTGCCAGCAGCCCCCACGGAAAGCGGGGCACAGATACGCAGTATTTT. It specifies CASSPHGKRGTDTQYF.

The chain carries TRBV25-1 and TRBJ2-4; D is perhaps TRBD1 (5 bases). Germline CDR1 and CDR2: MGHDK and SYGVNS. V lost 1 base and J 0 bases, leaving 7 bases between the germline ends. The CDR3 length is 15 residues. The CDR3 DNA is TGTGCCAGCAGTGAATTAAGGGGAGCCAAAAACATTCAGTACTTC. It specifies CASSELRGAKNIQYF.

This clone was observed a few times. The rearrangement joins TRBV5-1 to TRBJ2-1; the D is unclear. The V end lost 2 bases, the J end lost 0 bases, and 9 bases lay between the germline ends. Germline V gives CDR1 SGHRS, CDR2 YFSETQ. This CDR3 contains 15 residues. The chain's CDR3 is CASSFLPGSYNEQFF. The CDR3 DNA reads as TGCGCCAGCAGCTTTCTCCCGGGCTCCTACAATGAGCAGTTCTTC.

This chain's CDR3 is CASSSQAGGPGEQFF. In nucleotides, the CDR3 is TGTGCCAGCAGCTCGCAAGCGGGAGGGCCCGGTGAGCAGTTCTTC. The V and J genes are TRBV7-7 and TRBJ2-1; 10 bases agree with TRBD2. The V segment lost 4 bases and the J segment 9 bases; nucleotides outside the gene matches: 9. The CDR3 is 15 residues long. Germline-derived CDR1 and CDR2 are SSHAT and FNYEAQ (reference sequence).

V and J are TRBV14 and TRBJ2-1, with D unresolved. The CDR3 has 16 residues. Germline V CDR1 and CDR2: SGHDN, FVKESK. Trimming pared 0 bases from V and 6 bases from J, leaving 15 bases between. CDR3 loop: CASSQDWVSGGNEQFF. CDR3 nucleotides: TGTGCCAGCAGCCAAGATTGGGTCTCTGGTGGCAATGAGCAGTTCTTC.

J is TRBJ1-4 and V is TRBV5-4, with D hard to call. Per germline, CDR1 SGHNT and CDR2 YYREEE (reference sequence). Trimming stripped 2 bases from V and 4 bases from J, with 6 bases between. The CDR3 is 13 amino acids. The CDR3 DNA reads as TGTGCCAGCAGCTTCGGGCGTAATGAAAAACTGTTTTTT. Protein product: CASSFGRNEKLFF.

This chain uses TRBV9 with TRBJ2-2; 13 bases agree with TRBD2. J was trimmed by 0 bases and V by 0 bases; bases with no gene match: 8. CDR3 length: 20 residues. Germline loops: CDR1 SGDLS, CDR2 YYNGEE. CDR3 nucleotides: TGTGCCAGCAGCGTAGCTCCGGGACTAGCGGGATGGTCGAACACCGGGGAGCTGTTTTTT. Amino acid sequence: CASSVAPGLAGWSNTGELFF. The variable domain in full, with the rest retrieved from reference TRBV9 and TRBJ2-2, is DSGVTQTPKHLITATGQRVTLRCSPRSGDLSVYWYQQSLDQGLQFLIQYYNGEERAKGNILERFSAQQFPDLHSELNLSSLELGDSALYFCASSVAPGLAGWSNTGELFFGEGSRLTVL.

This chain uses TRBV27 with TRBJ2-3, with 9 positions matching TRBD2. V was clipped by 7 bases and J by 1 base; unmatched bases: 15. Germline CDR1 MNHEY, CDR2 SMNVEV (reference sequence). CDR3 length: 18 amino acids. The CDR3 loop reads CASIRSGREGLGTDTQYF. In DNA, the CDR3 is TGTGCCAGCATCCGTAGCGGGAGAGAGGGCCTAGGCACAGATACGCAGTATTTT.

In this sample, this clone turned up once. The J gene is TRBJ1-1, the V gene TRBV3-1 (or the pseudogene TRBV3-2); TRBD1 agrees at 8 bases. Germline trimming cut 4 bases from V and 4 bases from J; bases unmatched to any gene: 8. The germline V gene has CDR1 LGHDT and CDR2 YNNKEL (reference sequence). This CDR3 is built from 15 residues. The CDR3 DNA is TGTGCCAGCAGCCGGGCAGGGGGCGCGGGCACTGAAGCTTTCTTT. It encodes CASSRAGGAGTEAFF.

V is TRBV4-3 and J is TRBJ2-7; TRBD1 matches 8 bases. The CDR3 contains 13 residues. The V gene end was trimmed by 3 bases and the J gene end by 2 bases; junction bases not matched to a gene: 0. Germline CDR1 is LGHNA and CDR2 is YSLEER. Written as DNA, the CDR3 is TGCGCCAGCAGCCAGGGACAGGCCTACGAGCAGTACTTC. Translated, it gives CASSQGQAYEQYF.

The CDR3 loop reads CASRTDANTEAFF. The CDR3, as DNA: TGTGCCAGCAGGACAGACGCGAACACTGAAGCTTTCTTT. V gene TRBV6-6 combines with J gene TRBJ1-1, with D perhaps matching TRBD1 (5 bases). The V and J ends lost 6 bases and 1 base respectively, with 9 bases between them. The germline CDR1 and CDR2 sequences are MNHNY and SVGAGI (reference sequence). This CDR3 comprises 13 residues.

The chain links TRBV28 to TRBJ2-3; D gene unclear. V dropped 1 base and J dropped 0 bases, with 5 bases sitting between them. In germline, CDR1 is MDHEN, CDR2 SYDVKM. This CDR3 comprises 14 residues. CDR3 nucleotide sequence: TGTGCCAGCAGTTTATCCGGGAGCACAGATACGCAGTATTTT. This gives the protein CASSLSGSTDTQYF.

This chain connects TRBV19 to TRBJ1-1; D gene uncertain. Trimming took 3 bases from V and 6 from J, leaving 5 bases between them. The CDR3 has 11 residues. Germline assignment: CDR1 LNHDA and CDR2 SQIVND (reference sequence). CDR3 sequence (DNA): TGTGCCAGTAGTATCTGGTCTGAAGCTTTCTTT. This codes for CASSIWSEAFF.

The genes are TRBV28 and TRBJ2-2; D is ambiguous. Germline assignment: CDR1 MDHEN and CDR2 SYDVKM. The CDR3 runs to 16 residues. V was clipped by 3 bases and J by 2 bases, with 13 bases between them. CDR3 in amino acids: CASSFSGTSNTGELFF. The CDR3 bases are TGTGCCAGCAGTTTCTCCGGCACTTCAAACACCGGGGAGCTGTTTTTT.

This clone has a single count. The genes are TRBV7-2 and TRBJ2-6, with D perhaps matching TRBD1 (6 bases). Trimming removed 2 bases at V and 2 bases at J, with 10 bases between. The CDR3 has 16 residues. Germline CDR1 SGHTA, CDR2 FQGNSA. CDR3 DNA: TGTGCCAGCAGCTTATCAGCAGGGGCTGGGGCCAACGTCCTGACTTTC. Translated: CASSLSAGAGANVLTF.

The rearrangement links TRBV27 to TRBJ2-7; 10 bases are a match to TRBD1. There are 17 residues in the CDR3. The ends lost 2 bases at V and 6 bases at J; junction bases unmatched: 13. From germline, CDR1 is MNHEY and CDR2 SMNVEV (reference sequence). The CDR3 sequence is CASSLLETGTGVSEQYF. CDR3 bases: TGTGCCAGCAGTTTACTTGAAACTGGGACAGGGGTCAGCGAGCAGTACTTC.

This clone was counted only a few times. The rearrangement uses TRBV10-3 and TRBJ1-1; TRBD1 matches at 8 bases. Per the germline V gene, CDR1 is ENHRY and CDR2 is SYGVKD. CDR3 size: 15 residues. V lost 7 bases and J lost 1; bases outside the gene matches: 8. CDR3 nucleotides: TGTGCCATCAAGATACAGGGGGATAGGAACACTGAAGCTTTCTTT. Residues: CAIKIQGDRNTEAFF.

V is TRBV5-4 and J is TRBJ2-6; D not resolved. Germline CDR1 SGHNT, CDR2 YYREEE (reference sequence). The CDR3 runs to 15 residues. The V end was cut by 2 bases, the J end by 0 bases, with 6 bases between. CDR3 DNA sequence: TGTGCCAGCAGCTTCCCTCGCTCTGGGGCCAACGTCCTGACTTTC. Its protein is CASSFPRSGANVLTF.

The gene calls are TRBV12-5 and TRBJ2-2, with D possibly TRBD1 on 8 matching bases. Trimming stripped 7 bases from V and 6 bases from J, with 24 bases between. Germline CDR1 LGHNT, CDR2 FRNRAP. The CDR3 length is 17 residues. Written as DNA, the CDR3 is TGTGCTAGTGTGGTGGGGCCCGGACAGGGAGGGTCCGGGGAGCTGTTTTTT. It codes for CASVVGPGQGGSGELFF.

This chain uses TRBV6-2 or TRBV6-3 with TRBJ1-5; D unclear. CDR1 MNHEY and CDR2 SVGEGT come from the germline V gene. The CDR3 consists of 14 residues. The V end was cut by 2 bases, the J end by 7 bases, with 12 bases between. The CDR3 nucleotides read TGTGCCAGCAGTTACAACGGGGTTGGGCAGCCCCAGCATTTT. Translated, it gives CASSYNGVGQPQHF.

CDR3 in amino acids: CATPQGALYEQYF. The CDR3 nucleotides are TGTGCCACACCCCAGGGAGCCCTCTACGAGCAGTACTTC. V and J are TRBV24-1 and TRBJ2-7; tentatively, D is TRBD1 or TRBD2 (5 bases each). Trimming stripped 10 bases from V and 3 bases from J, with 15 bases between. Per the germline V gene, CDR1 is KGHDR and CDR2 is SFDVKD. There are 13 residues in the CDR3.

The J gene is TRBJ2-1, the V gene TRBV7-9; a weak D match, TRBD1 (6 bases). Germline V gives CDR1 SEHNR, CDR2 FQNEAQ (reference sequence). CDR3 length: 13 residues. The ends were cut back, 4 bases at V and 10 bases at J, with 14 bases in the middle. CDR3 bases: TGTGCCAGCAGCTCCTCCACCAGGGGAGAGCAGTTCTTC. Protein sequence: CASSSSTRGEQFF.

The V call is TRBV9, the J call TRBJ2-1; no clear D. CDR1 is SGDLS and CDR2 is YYNGEE in the germline V gene. Trimming pared 3 bases from V and 4 bases from J, leaving 5 bases between. The CDR3 length is 12 residues. This CDR3 is CASSDGYNEQFF. The CDR3 region has the DNA TGTGCCAGCAGCGACGGGTACAATGAGCAGTTCTTC.

J is TRBJ1-6 and V is TRBV6-1, with D perhaps TRBD1 (5 bases). The germline V gene encodes CDR1 MNHNS and CDR2 SASEGT. CDR3 size: 16 residues. V was trimmed by 2 bases and J by 3 bases, leaving 11 bases between them. The CDR3, as DNA: TGTGCCAGCAGTGAACCCCGCCAGGGCTATAATTCACCCCTCCACTTT. Protein sequence: CASSEPRQGYNSPLHF.